This T cell receptor (beta chain) was observed in a study of T-cell reconstitution after alpha-beta-depleted transplantation in children. Unique molecular identifiers were used in preparing the TCRbeta library. TCRdb itself ran the PCR reads through MiXCR, one entry per CDR3 protein. The top ten hold 25% to 30% of the sample, which has under 450,000 distinct CDR3 sequences, about 16% seen once. As to this clonotype: The antigen remains undetermined.

V dropped 0 bases and J dropped 9 bases, with 18 bases sitting between them. Germline V lookup: CDR1 ENHRY, CDR2 SYGVKD. The CDR3 totals 16 residues. Study outcomes and limitations: Newly produced T cells mostly provided counts and TCRbeta diversity after one year, as hyperexpanded clones declined.

The sequenced sample was PBMCs, mostly from graft donor cells, obtained 360 days after TCRalphabeta/CD19-depleted stem cell transplant. This clonotype was obtained from a boy under three years old who had a stem cell transplant for Wiskott-Aldrich syndrome, so the T cells may come from the graft donor. This chain joins TRBV10-3 and TRBJ2-1, with a possible D match to TRBD2 (6 bases). CDR3: CAISESGGVREVEQFF. In DNA, the CDR3 is TGTGCCATCAGTGAGTCTGGAGGGGTTAGGGAGGTTGAGCAGTTCTTC.